This T cell receptor (beta chain) was identified in a study of blood T cells in healthy people across ages. The germline V gene has CDR1 SQVTM and CDR2 ANQGSEA. The CDR3 totals 13 residues. Deletions cut 5 bases from V and 5 bases from J, with 15 bases between. In each sample, at least 6.5 million PBMCs were isolated. Then a second PCR, running roughly 6 to 12 cycles, was carried out with a sample-barcoded 5' primer and a J-beta primer mix. TCRdb processed the 5' RACE reads anew with MiXCR; each CDR3 protein has one entry. Among 550,000 to 650,000 distinct CDR3 sequences listed, about a quarter were seen once. This clonotype has just a few counts. No antigen is known for it. Whole-study findings and limits: Researchers deemed the diversity estimates from one million T cells underestimates.

These records were also assigned to another study, of T cells of mothers and their children. In that study: Related and unrelated pairs show TCR recombination output that thymic selection shapes similarly.

Sequenced input: blood. The TCR comes from a boy between 2 and 15 years old in good health. This chain connects TRBV29-1 to TRBJ2-5; D might be TRBD2 (6 bases). CDR3: CSVLAAPLETQYF. The CDR3 region has the DNA TGCAGCGTTTTAGCGGCGCCGCTGGAGACCCAGTACTTC.